The rows below give T cell receptor beta chains drawn from one sample of a study of beta chain features in type 1 diabetes. Assay: immunoSEQ multiplex PCR; the TCRdb copy retains only in-frame clones and omits some. The data show about 900,000 clones, 15% to 20% seen once. Material: naive CD4+ T cells from blood. The source is a woman between 18 and 30 years old in good health. CDR3s include the opening cysteine and the closing phenylalanine or tryptophan. The D gene is left open where the match is weak. Some rows have no size entry. The others give once, few or many, or a class for an expanded clone.

clone_size j_call v_call d_call cdr3_nt cdr3_aa
few TRBJ2-7 TRBV7-3 - TGTGCCAGCAGCTTAATAGCGGTAGACACGGGGGAGCAGTACTTC CASSLIAVDTGEQYF
few TRBJ2-1 TRBV19 - TGTGCCAGTAGTATAGATCTTATGTTCAATGAGCAGTTCTTC CASSIDLMFNEQFF
- TRBJ2-7 TRBV10-3 - TGTGCCATCGGTCAGAACTACGAGCAGTACTTC CAIGQNYEQYF
- TRBJ1-3 TRBV5-4 - TGTGCCAGCAGCTTGTTCAGGGGAAACACCATATATTTT CASSLFRGNTIYF
- TRBJ2-3 TRBV29-1 - TGCAGCGCCCGACAAGCGGGTGGTTCAGATACGCAGTATTTT CSARQAGGSDTQYF
- TRBJ2-7 TRBV19 TRBD2 TGTGCCAGTAGTAGACTAGCGGGAGATGCTTACGAGCAGTACTTC CASSRLAGDAYEQYF
- TRBJ2-3 TRBV11-2 - TGTGCCAGCAGCTTAGACAGCACAGATACGCAGTATTTT CASSLDSTDTQYF
few TRBJ2-2 TRBV2 - TGTGCCAGCAGGCATGAGAACACCGGGGAGCTGTTTTTT CASRHENTGELFF
- TRBJ1-5 TRBV18 - TGTGCCAGCTCACCCCAAGCAGGGATCGGCAATCAGCCCCAGCATTTT CASSPQAGIGNQPQHF
few TRBJ2-1 TRBV5-6 TRBD1 TGTGCTCCAGGCAGGGGGGAGCAGTTCTTC CAPGRGEQFF
- TRBJ1-2 TRBV5-4 - TGCGCCAGCAGCTTGGTCGGGGTACCGCATGGCTACACCTTC CASSLVGVPHGYTF
few TRBJ2-1 TRBV4-3 TRBD1 TGCGCCAGCAGCCATCCGGGACAGGGGTCCAATGAGCAGTTCTTC CASSHPGQGSNEQFF
- TRBJ2-5 TRBV9 - TGTGCCAGCAGCCGGACACCCGCGGTGGATCAAGAGACCCAGTACTTC CASSRTPAVDQETQYF
- TRBJ1-1 TRBV11-2 TRBD1 TGTGCCAGCAGCTTACTACAGGGGGGTCTGGCTTTCTTT CASSLLQGGLAFF
- TRBJ2-7 TRBV7-9 - TGTGCCAGCAGCGCGATGAGGGTCGGATACGAGCAGTACTTC CASSAMRVGYEQYF
- TRBJ2-5 TRBV6-6 - TGTGCCAGCAACTCACATGCCGGGTCGGGAAAGACCCAGTACTTC CASNSHAGSGKTQYF
few TRBJ2-5 TRBV11-2 - TGTGCCAGCAGCCGAAGACAGTTCCAAGAGACCCAGTACTTC CASSRRQFQETQYF
- TRBJ2-7 TRBV28 - TGTGCCAGCAGTAGGACAACGAACTACGAGCAGTACTTC CASSRTTNYEQYF
- TRBJ2-1 TRBV4-3 TRBD2 TGCGCCAGCAGCGGGGGGGTCGGGAGTGAGCAGTTCTTC CASSGGVGSEQFF
- TRBJ2-7 TRBV28 - TGTGCCAGCAGCAGACTCCGCAGCTCCTACGAGCAGTACTTC CASSRLRSSYEQYF
- TRBJ2-2 TRBV10-3 TRBD2 TGTGCCACCGGGACTAGCGGGGCGGGCGGGGAGCTGTTTTTT CATGTSGAGGELFF
few TRBJ1-3 TRBV9 - TGTGCCAGCAGCGTCTCAGAAGGAAACACCATATATTTT CASSVSEGNTIYF
- TRBJ2-1 TRBV20-1 - TGCAGTGCTAGTGCGGCTCCTGAGCAGTTCTTC CSASAAPEQFF
few TRBJ2-3 TRBV6-1 - TGTGCCAGCAGTGAAGTTCTTGCCGGGACGCAGTATTTT CASSEVLAGTQYF
few TRBJ2-5 TRBV7-9 TRBD2 TGTGCCAGCAGCTTAGGAAGAGCGGGAGAGGGTTTGGAGACCCAGTACTTC CASSLGRAGEGLETQYF
- TRBJ2-7 TRBV28 - TGTGCCAGCAGTAATACAGAAAGCCTTAATATCGGCTACGAGCAGTACTTC CASSNTESLNIGYEQYF
- TRBJ2-5 TRBV7-3 TRBD1 TGTGCCAGCAGCCTCAACAGGGGGCCGAGAGAGACCCAGTACTTC CASSLNRGPRETQYF
few TRBJ2-2 TRBV11-2 - TGTGCCAGCAGCTTCCTCGGCGGAAACACCGGGGAGCTGTTTTTT CASSFLGGNTGELFF
few TRBJ2-5 TRBV2 - TGTGCCAGCAGTGCGGACTACCTGCAAGAGACCCAGTACTTC CASSADYLQETQYF
- TRBJ2-7 TRBV6-5 - TGTGCCAGTAGTTACCAATTTACACGTCCCCCCTACGAGCAGTACTTC CASSYQFTRPPYEQYF
- TRBJ2-5 TRBV7-2 - TGTGCCAGCAGCTTCCCAACTAGGGAAGGAACCCAGTACTTC CASSFPTREGTQYF
few TRBJ1-1 TRBV7-9 - TGTGCCAGCAGCCCGGACCCCGGGGGGACTGAAGCTTTCTTT CASSPDPGGTEAFF
- TRBJ2-1 TRBV10-3 TRBD1 TGTGCCATCAGTGAGGTTACCCGGGCAGGGGGTGAGCAGTTCTTC CAISEVTRAGGEQFF
few TRBJ2-3 TRBV4-3 - TGCGCCAGCAGCCAGGGGAACACAGATACGCAGTATTTT CASSQGNTDTQYF
few TRBJ2-7 TRBV11-2 - TGTGCCAGCAGGTCCCTTCGGGGGAGTCTAGCGAAATCCTACGAGCAGTACTTC CASRSLRGSLAKSYEQYF
- TRBJ1-4 TRBV5-1 TRBD1 TGCGCCAGCAGCGTGACAGGGCGAAATGAAAAACTGTTTTTT CASSVTGRNEKLFF
few TRBJ1-1 TRBV10-3 - TGTGCCATCAGTGAGTCGTGGACGAACACTGAAGCTTTCTTT CAISESWTNTEAFF
- TRBJ1-2 TRBV6-1 - TGTGCCACCTTGTACCAATCTACCTTTGGCTACACCTTC CATLYQSTFGYTF
few TRBJ2-7 TRBV7-6 TRBD1 TGTGCCAGCGGTCCTTACAGGGGGCGCTGGGAGCAGTACTTC CASGPYRGRWEQYF
- TRBJ2-5 TRBV5-1 - TGCGCCAGCAGCTCAGCGCCCGGGTGGCAAGAGACCCAGTACTTC CASSSAPGWQETQYF
few TRBJ2-1 TRBV4-2 - TGTGCCAGCAGCCTAGAGAGGCTGGAGAGTGAGCAGTTCTTC CASSLERLESEQFF
- TRBJ2-3 TRBV10-3 TRBD2 TGTGCCACCGGGACTAGCGGGAGTCGAGTCACAGATACGCAGTATTTT CATGTSGSRVTDTQYF
- TRBJ2-7 TRBV7-8 TRBD2 TGTGCCAGCAGCTTTGGGCCTAGCGGAGCCTACGAGCAGTACTTC CASSFGPSGAYEQYF
few TRBJ2-7 TRBV5-1 - TGCGCCAGCAGCCCGGTTCGGGCTAGCGCAACCTACGAGCAGTACTTC CASSPVRASATYEQYF
- TRBJ2-3 TRBV14 - TGTGCCAGCAGCCGCGGGACCTTAAGGGCAGATACGCAGTATTTT CASSRGTLRADTQYF
- TRBJ2-3 TRBV5-6 - TGTGCCAGCAGCTTAAGGGATACGCAGTATTTT CASSLRDTQYF
- TRBJ2-6 TRBV18 TRBD1 TGTGCCAGCTACCGGGACAGGGGAGCCAACGTCCTGACTTTC CASYRDRGANVLTF
- TRBJ1-2 TRBV7-2 - TGTGCCAGCAGTCGCCGCGGGACAACCTATGGCTACACCTTC CASSRRGTTYGYTF
- TRBJ2-1 TRBV5-1 TRBD2 TGCGCCAGCAGCGGGCAGCGGGAAGGCCAGTTCTTC CASSGQREGQFF
- TRBJ1-4 TRBV4-2 - TGTGCCAGCAGCCAAGAACTCGAGGGGCGGAATAATGAAAAACTGTTTTTT CASSQELEGRNNEKLFF
few TRBJ2-1 TRBV7-9 - TGTGCCAGCACCCGGCGGTCCCTAGCCCGGTTGAATGAGCAGTTCTTC CASTRRSLARLNEQFF
- TRBJ2-7 TRBV25-1 - TGTGCCAGCAGTGAAGCTGCTGGGGGGCCCACCTACGAGCAGTACTTC CASSEAAGGPTYEQYF
few TRBJ2-1 TRBV13 - TGTGCCAGCAGCTTAGGGGGAACTCTCTACAATGAGCAGTTCTTC CASSLGGTLYNEQFF